The entry below describes one T cell receptor (beta chain). These data belong to a study of Ad26.COV2.S vaccination and SARS-CoV-2 variants. Using immunoSEQ multiplex PCR, the repertoire was profiled, and TCRdb retains in-frame clones only, with some absent. The data contain hundreds of thousands of clones, over 75% of them singletons. Germline V gene data show CDR1 as GTSNPN and CDR2 as SVGIG (reference sequence). V was pared by 1 base and J by 3 bases, with 13 bases between. The CDR3 is made up of 16 amino acids. The sample's treatment: about 20 received Ad26.COV2.S at low or high dose, single or two shots; five or six received placebo; per-sample allocation not given. It was on day 63 after the first vaccine or placebo injection that samples were taken.

Sequenced here: peripheral blood, sampled in a trial of Ad26.COV2.S vaccine versus placebo. The TCR sequence derives from a person between 18 and 60 years old who received the Ad26.COV2.S COVID-19 vaccine or a placebo. The rearrangement uses TRBV30 and TRBJ1-6, with D possibly TRBD1 on 5 matching bases. The DNA for the CDR3 is TGTGCCTGGAGTGCCTCAGGGAGGTACTATAATTCACCCCTCCACTTT. It yields the protein CAWSASGRYYNSPLHF.